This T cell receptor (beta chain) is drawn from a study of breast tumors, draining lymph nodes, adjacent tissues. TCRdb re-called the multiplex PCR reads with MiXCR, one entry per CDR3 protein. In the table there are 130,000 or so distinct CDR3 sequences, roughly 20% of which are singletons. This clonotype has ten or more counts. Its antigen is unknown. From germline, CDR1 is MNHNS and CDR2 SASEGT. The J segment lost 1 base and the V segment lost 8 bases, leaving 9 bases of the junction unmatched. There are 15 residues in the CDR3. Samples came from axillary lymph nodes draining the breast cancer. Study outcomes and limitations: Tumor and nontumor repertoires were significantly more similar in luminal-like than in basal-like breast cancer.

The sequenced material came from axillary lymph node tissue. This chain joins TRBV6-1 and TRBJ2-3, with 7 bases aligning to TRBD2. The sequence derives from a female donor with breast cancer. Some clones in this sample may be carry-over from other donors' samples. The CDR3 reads CASRPREWGTDTQYF. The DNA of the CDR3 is TGTGCCAGCCGTCCGCGGGAGTGGGGCACAGATACGCAGTATTTT.